The clone carrying this T cell receptor (beta chain) was recorded once. Its matching antigen is unknown. Relative to the germline gene, one junction end is altered; a read error may explain this. The data originate from a study of long-term antiretroviral therapy in people with HIV. General study findings and limits: Blood obtained between about 2004 and 2017 may reflect older ART regimens. In samples taken after ART, diversity increased but remained below transplant donor control levels.

A minimum of one pre-ART and two post-ART PBMC samples existed for each donor. Each sample contained 1-10 million cryopreserved PBMC, thawed before DNA extraction. Runs used v3.0 of the immunoSEQ assay and were done at survey level. Clones were sequenced by immunoSEQ multiplex PCR, and TCRdb holds only the in-frame ones, with some missing. Of 25,000 to 35,000 clones in the sample, 91% were seen once. The clonotype originates from a man in his late teens or twenties with HIV. Sequencing used unsorted PBMCs, obtained 3.1 years after starting antiretroviral therapy.

CDR3 bases: TGTGCCAGCAGCGTTAGAGCGGGCTCCTACAATGAGCAATTCTTC. Amino acid sequence: CASSVRAGSYNEQFF. The chain joins TRBV9 to TRBJ2-1, with a tentative D call TRBD2 (6 bases). The CDR3 is made up of 15 amino acids. Germline V gene data show CDR1 as SGDLS and CDR2 as YYNGEE.